The rows below give T cell receptor beta chains drawn from one sample of a study of Ad26.COV2.S vaccination and SARS-CoV-2 variants. The assay was immunoSEQ multiplex PCR, and TCRdb's table has in-frame clones only and misses some. This sample has roughly 320,000 clones, with around 84% found just once. The source was peripheral blood, collected in a trial of Ad26.COV2.S vaccine versus placebo. The receptors here all came from a person between 18 and 59 years old who received the Ad26.COV2.S COVID-19 vaccine or a placebo. Each CDR3 is given with its conserved first and last residue. A D gene is named only where the DNA matches it firmly. Clone size is given for some rows only: seen once, a few or many times, or a class if the clone is expanded.

clone_size j_call v_call d_call cdr3_nt cdr3_aa
- TRBJ2-2 TRBV3-1/TRBV3-2 - TGTGCCAGCAGCCCCGCGCCAGGCGTCACCGGGGAGCTGTTTTTT CASSPAPGVTGELFF
- TRBJ1-5 TRBV7-2 - TGTGCCAGCAGCTTAAGCGGGACATTAATCCAGCCCCAGCATTTT CASSLSGTLIQPQHF
- TRBJ1-4 TRBV10-3 - TGTGCCATCAGAAACGGGGTAACTAATGAAAAACTGTTTTTT CAIRNGVTNEKLFF
- TRBJ1-2 TRBV24-1 TRBD1 TGTGCCACCAGTGACCAGGACAGGGTCCATGGCTACACCTTC CATSDQDRVHGYTF
- TRBJ2-7 TRBV6-1 - TGTGCCAGCAGTGAACAGGGTTCCTACGAGCAGTACTTC CASSEQGSYEQYF
- TRBJ1-1 TRBV4-3 - TGCGCCAGCAGCCAAGATCCAGGGATGAACACTGAAGCTTTCTTT CASSQDPGMNTEAFF
- TRBJ1-1 TRBV3-1/TRBV3-2 - TGTGCCAGCAGCCAAGTTCAAAACACTGAAGCTTTCTTT CASSQVQNTEAFF
- TRBJ1-5 TRBV6-5 - TGTGCCAGCAGTCCCCGGGACGACAATCAGCCCCAGCATTTT CASSPRDDNQPQHF
- TRBJ2-1 TRBV19 TRBD2 TGTGCCAGTAGTATGAGCGGGGGGACGCTCAATGAGCAGTTCTTC CASSMSGGTLNEQFF
- TRBJ2-1 TRBV7-3 TRBD2 TGTGCCAGCAGCATGACTAGCGGGGGGGCGCAGTTCTTC CASSMTSGGAQFF
- TRBJ1-4 TRBV29-1 - TGCAGCGTTGGACAGACAGCAACTAATGAAAAACTGTTTTTT CSVGQTATNEKLFF
- TRBJ2-2 TRBV7-9 TRBD2 TGTGCCAGCAGCTTAAAACTAGCGGGGAGAGAGACCGGGGAGCTGTTTTTT CASSLKLAGRETGELFF
- TRBJ1-4 TRBV29-1 TRBD1 TGCAGCGCCCTGGGACAGGGAAAAGGCACTAATGAAAAACTGTTTTTT CSALGQGKGTNEKLFF
once TRBJ2-4 TRBV20-1 TRBD1 TGCAGTGCCGGGACAGGGGGAATTCAGTACTTC CSAGTGGIQYF
- TRBJ2-3 TRBV6-5 TRBD2 TGTGCCAGCAGTTACCTGACTAGCGGGGGGAATACGCAGTATTTT CASSYLTSGGNTQYF
few TRBJ2-1 TRBV13 - TGTGCCAGCAGCTTAGCCTCACCCATAGACAGGTCCCTCGACTATAATGAGCAGTTCTTC CASSLASPIDRSLDYNEQFF
- TRBJ2-2 TRBV3-1/TRBV3-2 - TGTGCCAGCAGCCAAGGGGGTCCCCGGAAGTTCGTGGGTCCCGGGGAGCTGTTTTTT CASSQGGPRKFVGPGELFF
few TRBJ1-1 TRBV10-3 - TGTGCCATCAGTGAGTCGCCAGGGTTTAAGAACACTGAAGCTTTCTTT CAISESPGFKNTEAFF
- TRBJ2-7 TRBV7-9 - TGTGCCAGCAGCTTAGAGTCCGTGCAGTACTTC CASSLESVQYF
- TRBJ1-2 TRBV28 TRBD1 TGTGCCAGCAGCCGTGACAGGGGCAGAGGGGGCTACACCTTC CASSRDRGRGGYTF
- TRBJ1-1 TRBV6-5 - TGTGCCAGCAGTACCCCGTGGCAGCGAGCTTTCTTT CASSTPWQRAFF
- TRBJ2-7 TRBV18 TRBD1 TGTGCCAGCTCACCACGGGGGACAGGGCGATACTCCTACGAGCAGTACTTC CASSPRGTGRYSYEQYF
- TRBJ2-1 TRBV5-1 TRBD2 TGCGCCAGCAGCTTGGAGGCTAGCGGGGGGATATACAATGAGCAGTTCTTC CASSLEASGGIYNEQFF
- TRBJ1-2 TRBV9 - TGTGCCAGCAGCGTGCGAACAGAACCCGGGGGGATTTATGGCTACACCTTC CASSVRTEPGGIYGYTF
few TRBJ1-6 TRBV5-4 TRBD1 TGTGCCAGCAGCTCGACACCGACAGGGGGTAATTCACCCCTCCACTTT CASSSTPTGGNSPLHF
- TRBJ2-7 TRBV18 - TGTGCCAGCTCACTTTACAGACAGGAAACCTACGAGCAGTACTTC CASSLYRQETYEQYF
- TRBJ2-3 TRBV30 TRBD2 TGTGCCTGGTCGGGACTAGCTCTAGCAGATACGCAGTATTTT CAWSGLALADTQYF
- TRBJ1-3 TRBV5-6 - TGTGCCAGCAGCCCCCGGACGGACGGAGGAAACACCATATATTTT CASSPRTDGGNTIYF
- TRBJ2-1 TRBV5-6 - TGTGCCAGCAGCTTAAAGTTGCGTGAGCAGTTCTTC CASSLKLREQFF
- TRBJ2-1 TRBV6-5 - TGTGCCAGCAGTTACGCAGGTAGTTTGTACAATGAGCAGTTCTTC CASSYAGSLYNEQFF
- TRBJ1-1 TRBV29-1 - TGCAGCGTTGAAAAGGAAATGAACACTGAAGCTTTCTTT CSVEKEMNTEAFF
- TRBJ1-2 TRBV9 TRBD1 TGTGCCAGCAGCGACCAACGACAGGGGGGAAACTATGGCTACACCTTC CASSDQRQGGNYGYTF
- TRBJ2-7 TRBV5-4 TRBD2 TGTGCCAGCAGCTTGGCAGGGACTAGCTCCTACGAGCAGTACTTC CASSLAGTSSYEQYF
- TRBJ1-5 TRBV13 - TGTGCCAGCAGCTTAAATGGTCGAGGGGCGACTAGCAATCAGCCCCAGCATTTT CASSLNGRGATSNQPQHF
- TRBJ2-1 TRBV30 - TGTGCCTGGAGTGTAAACGGGCTAAGGAATGAGCAGTTCTTC CAWSVNGLRNEQFF
- TRBJ1-6 TRBV5-1 - TGCGCCAGCAGCTTGGGACAGGAGTATTCACCCCTCCACTTT CASSLGQEYSPLHF
few TRBJ1-2 TRBV20-1 - TGCAGTGCCAGCAGGGTACCCGGCTACACCTTC CSASRVPGYTF
once TRBJ2-7 TRBV27 TRBD1 TGTGCCAGCAGTCCCCTATCGGGACAGGGGTATCCCTACGAGCAGTACTTC CASSPLSGQGYPYEQYF
- TRBJ1-6 TRBV19 TRBD1 TGTGCCAGTAGCGACAGGGGTCACGATAATTCACCCCTCCACTTT CASSDRGHDNSPLHF
- TRBJ1-3 TRBV5-5 - TGTGCCAGCAGCCTCGCGGCCGGCCGTGGTGGAAACACCATATATTTT CASSLAAGRGGNTIYF
few TRBJ2-5 TRBV5-1 - TGCGCCAGCAGAATGCCAGAAGAGACCCAGTACTTC CASRMPEETQYF
few TRBJ1-1 TRBV4-2 - TGTGCCAGCAGCCAAGACAGGAACACTGAAGCTTTCTTT CASSQDRNTEAFF